The 27 T cell receptor beta chains below all came from one sample that was sequenced in a study of T cells in localized non-small cell lung cancer. Assay: immunoSEQ multiplex PCR; the TCRdb copy retains only in-frame clones and omits some. The top ten clones hold around 4.5% of a sample with approximately 35,000 clones, about 90% of them seen once. Sequenced material: peripheral blood, taken before any cancer treatment. Receptors were obtained from a man aged 40 to 70 with stage I lung adenocarcinoma.

The V and J genes are TRBV11-3 and TRBJ2-7; D is perhaps TRBD2 (5 bases). This CDR3 has 12 residues. The ends were cut back, 5 bases at V and 2 bases at J, with 7 bases in the middle. Germline V gene lookup returns CDR1 SGHNT and CDR2 YENEEA. The CDR3 is CASSPGTYEQYF. CDR3 sequence (DNA): TGTGCCAGCAGCCCCGGGACCTACGAGCAGTACTTC.

The chain combines TRBV5-1 with TRBJ2-7; D is unresolved. Per the germline V gene, CDR1 is SGHRS and CDR2 is YFSETQ. V lost 2 bases, J lost 3 bases, and 15 bases lay in between. This CDR3 has 15 amino acids. The CDR3 loop reads CASSFQTGPVYEQYF. DNA of the CDR3: TGCGCCAGCAGCTTTCAGACGGGCCCAGTCTACGAGCAGTACTTC. The full variable domain, its missing parts supplied by reference TRBV5-1 and TRBJ2-7, is KAGVTQTPRYLIKTRGQQVTLSCSPISGHRSVSWYQQTPGQGLQFLFEYFSETQRNKGNFPGRFSGRQFSNSRSEMNVSTLELGDSALYLCASSFQTGPVYEQYFGPGTRLTVT.

The chain links TRBV29-1 to TRBJ1-2; 7 bases map to TRBD1. CDR1 is SQVTM, CDR2 ANQGSEA, per germline. Germline trimming cut 6 bases from V and 7 bases from J; bases unmatched to any gene: 11. The CDR3 length is 13 residues. The CDR3, as DNA: TGCAGCGTCGGACAGGCATCAAGAGGTGGCTACACCTTC. Translated: CSVGQASRGGYTF.

The chain has TRBV5-6 and TRBJ1-2; D is undetermined. From germline, CDR1 is SGHDT and CDR2 YYEEEE. The V and J ends lost 0 bases and 9 bases respectively, with 9 bases between them. CDR3 length: 12 residues. CDR3 residues: CASSLVDSSYTF. CDR3 DNA: TGTGCCAGCAGCTTGGTGGACTCCAGCTACACCTTC.

V usage is TRBV6-5 and J usage is TRBJ1-1, with 8 bases fitting TRBD1. Trimming removed 4 bases from V and 1 base from J; junction bases left unmatched: 5. Per germline, CDR1 MNHEY and CDR2 SVGAGI. This CDR3 region has 15 residues. The CDR3 loop is CASSLTGAWNTEAFF. The DNA for the CDR3 is TGTGCCAGCAGTTTGACAGGGGCGTGGAACACTGAAGCTTTCTTT.

The V gene is TRBV9, the J gene TRBJ1-2, with 7 positions matching TRBD1. Germline CDR1 reads SGDLS; CDR2 reads YYNGEE. Trimming at V came to 4 bases and at J to 4 bases, leaving 16 bases not matched to a gene. The CDR3 is 17 amino acids. The DNA for the CDR3 is TGTGCCAGCAGCAACCGACAGGGAGAAGGGCCTATCTATGGCTACACCTTC. Translated: CASSNRQGEGPIYGYTF.

The V call is TRBV7-8, the J call TRBJ2-5, with D hard to call. The CDR3 contains 13 residues. Germline V CDR1 and CDR2: SGHVS, FQNEAQ. V lost 5 bases and J 5 bases, leaving 12 bases between the germline ends. The CDR3 coding sequence is TGTGCCAGCAGCCCATGGGGTGGGGAGACCCAGTACTTC. It encodes CASSPWGGETQYF.

This chain connects TRBV2 to TRBJ2-7, with D unresolved. V lost 0 bases and J lost 2, with 11 bases in between. Germline CDR1 SNHLY, CDR2 FYNNEI. The CDR3 is 15 amino acids. The CDR3 region is CASSEALLTAYEQYF. CDR3 sequence (DNA): TGTGCCAGCAGTGAAGCGCTACTTACTGCCTACGAGCAGTACTTC. Together with reference TRBV2 and TRBJ2-7, the CDR3 gives the full variable domain: EPEVTQTPSHQVTQMGQEVILRCVPISNHLYFYWYRQILGQKVEFLVSFYNNEISEKSEIFDDQFSVERPDGSNFTLKIRSTKLEDSAMYFCASSEALLTAYEQYFGPGTRLTVT.

The J gene is TRBJ2-1, the V gene TRBV6-8; 11 bases are shared with TRBD2. Germline-derived CDR1 and CDR2 are MNHGY and SAAAGT. After removal of 5 bases from V and 4 bases from J, the junction contained 10 bases not matched to a gene. The length of the CDR3 is 17 residues. CDR3 loop: CASSISSGTSGYNEQFF. The CDR3 bases are TGTGCCAGCAGTATTTCGAGCGGGACTAGCGGTTACAATGAGCAGTTCTTC.

This clone has just one count. The chain couples TRBV11-2 to TRBJ1-2; D perhaps matches TRBD1 (5 bases). V gave up 5 bases and J gave up 6 bases, with 13 bases separating them. CDR1 and CDR2 (germline): SGHAT, FQNNGV. The CDR3 sequence is 13 residues long. The CDR3 nucleotides are TGTGCCAGCAGCCTCAGGGTTTCTGATGGCTACACCTTC. This codes for CASSLRVSDGYTF.

This chain connects TRBV6-1 to TRBJ2-2; no reliable D call. Germline V gene data show CDR1 as MNHNS and CDR2 as SASEGT. V lost 1 base to trimming and J lost 6 bases, with 6 bases between them. The CDR3 sequence is 13 residues long. The CDR3 here is CASSEVQPGELFF. The CDR3 DNA sequence: TGTGCCAGCAGTGAAGTTCAGCCCGGGGAGCTGTTTTTT.

This clone appeared a few times. J is TRBJ2-7 and V is TRBV11-2, with D unclear. V was clipped by 5 bases and J by 0 bases, with 2 bases between them. CDR1 and CDR2 from the germline V gene are SGHAT and FQNNGV. CDR3 length equals 11 residues. The CDR3 here is CASSPSYEQYF. CDR3 in DNA: TGTGCCAGCAGCCCCTCCTACGAGCAGTACTTC. The full variable domain, with the rest looked up from reference TRBV11-2 and TRBJ2-7, is EAGVAQSPRYKIIEKRQSVAFWCNPISGHATLYWYQQILGQGPKLLIQFQNNGVVDDSQLPKDRFSAERLKGVDSTLKIQPAKLEDSAVYLCASSPSYEQYFGPGTRLTVT.

This sequence joins TRBV11-3 and TRBJ2-1; 10 bases fit TRBD2. V lost 1 base and J lost 4; bases outside the gene matches: 4. Germline-derived CDR1 and CDR2 are SGHNT and YENEEA. The CDR3 covers 16 residues. The CDR3 is CASSLVIAGGYNEQFF. The CDR3 DNA is TGTGCCAGCAGCTTAGTCATAGCGGGGGGTTACAATGAGCAGTTCTTC.

The chain carries TRBV28 and TRBJ1-1; 9 nucleotides align to TRBD1. Looked up from germline, CDR1 is MDHEN and CDR2 is SYDVKM. The CDR3 extends over 14 amino acids. The V and J ends lost 7 bases and 4 bases, in that order; junction bases with no gene match: 7. The CDR3 region has the DNA TGTGCCAGCACGGGACAGGGAGGCGGCACTGAAGCTTTCTTT. Protein: CASTGQGGGTEAFF.

V and J are TRBV7-2 and TRBJ2-1, with D hard to call. Trimming took 5 bases from V and 8 from J, leaving 10 bases between them. The germline CDR1 and CDR2 sequences are SGHTA and FQGNSA. The CDR3 is 12 residues long. The CDR3 region has the DNA TGTGCCAGCAGCCCACGGGCGGATGAGCAGTTCTTC. Translating gives CASSPRADEQFF.

This chain links TRBV19 with TRBJ1-5; maybe TRBD1 (6 bases). The CDR3 runs 16 residues. V lost 5 bases and J 4 bases, leaving 18 bases between the germline ends. Germline CDR1 is LNHDA and CDR2 is SQIVND (reference sequence). The CDR3 is CASSPGGGIKNQPQHF. The CDR3 DNA reads TGTGCCAGTAGTCCGGGGGGCGGAATAAAAAATCAGCCCCAGCATTTT.

The gene calls are TRBV7-8 and TRBJ1-1; D call uncertain. V gave up 2 bases and J gave up 0 bases, with 10 bases separating them. CDR1 and CDR2 from the germline V gene are SGHVS and FQNEAQ. The CDR3 sequence is 15 residues long. CDR3 sequence (DNA): TGTGCCAGCAGCTTAACCGCCAACTTGAACACTGAAGCTTTCTTT. This encodes CASSLTANLNTEAFF.

The chain carries TRBV30 and TRBJ2-1; D gene unclear. V was trimmed by 4 bases and J by 0 bases, leaving 10 bases between them. Germline V CDR1 and CDR2: GTSNPN, SVGIG (reference sequence). The CDR3 contains 14 residues. CDR3 bases: TGTGCCTGGAAAACTGGTAGCTCCTACAATGAGCAGTTCTTC. Translation: CAWKTGSSYNEQFF.

The chain joins TRBV2 to TRBJ1-6; tentative D call: TRBD1 (6 bases). Per germline, CDR1 SNHLY and CDR2 FYNNEI. Trimming stripped 5 bases from V and 9 bases from J, with 14 bases between. The CDR3 runs 14 residues. CDR3 protein: CASSPGTSSSPLHF. Here the CDR3 DNA reads TGTGCCAGCAGTCCCGGGACATCGAGTTCACCCCTCCACTTT.

The CDR3 DNA reads TGTGCCAGCGGAGAAGGGGGGAACTATGGCTACACCTTC. Its protein product is CASGEGGNYGYTF. The gene calls are TRBV9 and TRBJ1-2; weak D call: TRBD1 (6 bases). The CDR3 length is 13 residues. Germline lookup yields CDR1 SGDLS and CDR2 YYNGEE. V was cut by 7 bases and J by 2 bases, with 12 bases left in between.

The CDR3 loop is CASSLGEGELFF. Here the CDR3 DNA reads TGCGCCAGCAGCTTGGGGGAGGGAGAGCTGTTTTTT. V is TRBV5-1 and J is TRBJ2-2; 7 bases are shared with TRBD2. Germline CDR1 reads SGHRS; CDR2 reads YFSETQ. V lost 0 bases to trimming and J lost 11 bases; unmatched junction nucleotides: 1. There are 12 residues in the CDR3. Filled out from reference TRBV5-1 and TRBJ2-2, the complete variable domain reads KAGVTQTPRYLIKTRGQQVTLSCSPISGHRSVSWYQQTPGQGLQFLFEYFSETQRNKGNFPGRFSGRQFSNSRSEMNVSTLELGDSALYLCASSLGEGELFFGEGSRLTVL.

This chain joins TRBV5-4 and TRBJ1-2, with D uncertain. The V gene's germline CDR1 is SGHNT and CDR2 YYREEE (reference sequence). Trimming removed 4 bases from V and 4 bases from J, with 8 bases in between. This CDR3 contains 12 residues. The chain's CDR3 is CASSVETYGYTF. In DNA form, the CDR3 reads TGTGCCAGCAGCGTGGAGACCTATGGCTACACCTTC.

The chain joins TRBV5-4 to TRBJ1-2; the match to TRBD1 covers 8 bases. The CDR3 spans 15 residues. Per the germline V gene, CDR1 is SGHNT and CDR2 is YYREEE (reference sequence). Trimming took 3 bases from V and 5 from J; bases not matched to a gene: 9. This CDR3 is CASSSNQGAGYGYTF. The CDR3 DNA follows: TGTGCCAGCAGCTCCAATCAGGGGGCTGGTTATGGCTACACCTTC.

The chain links TRBV21-1 to TRBJ2-7; no DNA check was done on the table's D call, TRBD1. TRBV21-1 is given as a pseudogene. This CDR3 is built from 13 residues. The CDR3 DNA reads as TGTGCCAGCAGTCGGGACAGGGGTGACGAGCAGTACTTC. Residues: CASSRDRGDEQYF.

This chain connects TRBV11-2 to TRBJ2-3; a weak D match, TRBD2 (6 bases). Trimming pared 5 bases from V and 8 bases from J, leaving 11 bases between. Germline V gene sequence: CDR1 SGHAT, CDR2 FQNNGV. This CDR3 has 12 residues. CDR3 DNA: TGTGCCAGCAGCATATTCGGGGGTACGCAGTATTTT. Residues: CASSIFGGTQYF.

J is TRBJ2-1 and V is TRBV7-6; D perhaps matches TRBD2 (6 bases). Trimming left V 6 bases short and J 6 bases short, with 12 bases between. Germline-derived CDR1 and CDR2 are SGHVS and FNYEAQ. CDR3 length: 13 amino acids. This CDR3 is CASSTWDSNEQFF. CDR3 nucleotide sequence: TGTGCCAGCAGTACCTGGGACTCCAATGAGCAGTTCTTC.

The chain uses TRBV2 and TRBJ1-4; TRBD1 matches 9 bases. V was clipped by 5 bases and J by 5 bases; unmatched bases: 3. The CDR3 has 14 amino acids. CDR1 and CDR2 (germline): SNHLY, FYNNEI. The CDR3 loop reads CASSPGTGNEKLFF. CDR3 sequence (DNA): TGTGCCAGCAGTCCCGGGACAGGGAATGAAAAACTGTTTTTT.